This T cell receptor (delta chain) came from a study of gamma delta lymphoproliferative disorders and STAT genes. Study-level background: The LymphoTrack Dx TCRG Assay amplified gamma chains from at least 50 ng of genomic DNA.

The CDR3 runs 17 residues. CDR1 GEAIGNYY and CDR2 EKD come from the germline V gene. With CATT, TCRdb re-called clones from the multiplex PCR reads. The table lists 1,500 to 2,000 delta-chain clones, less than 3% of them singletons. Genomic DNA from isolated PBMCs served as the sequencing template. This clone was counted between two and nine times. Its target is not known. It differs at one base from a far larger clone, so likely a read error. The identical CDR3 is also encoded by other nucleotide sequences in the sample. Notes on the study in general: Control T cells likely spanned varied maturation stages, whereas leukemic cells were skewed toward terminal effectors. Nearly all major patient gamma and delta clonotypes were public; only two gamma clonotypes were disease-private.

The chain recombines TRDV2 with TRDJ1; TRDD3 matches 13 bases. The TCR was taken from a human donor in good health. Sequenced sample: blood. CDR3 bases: TGTGCCTGTGACTTACTGGGGGATACGGAAAACACTGATAAACTCATCTTT. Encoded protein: CACDLLGDTENTDKLIF.